These 11 T cell receptor beta chains came from one sample sequenced in a study of shared clonotypes between healthy human individuals. Generated by immunoSEQ multiplex PCR, the TCRdb table keeps only in-frame clones and is missing some. Of hundreds of thousands of clones listed, 70% to 80% are singletons. What was sequenced was PBMCs. These receptors all come from a woman aged 40-49 years in good health. Some clones in this sample may be carry-over from other donors' samples.

This clone was seen more than once but under ten times. The chain links TRBV6-5 to TRBJ2-1, with D tentatively TRBD2 (5 bases). Trimming pared 2 bases from V and 8 bases from J, leaving 10 bases between. CDR1 and CDR2 from the germline V gene are MNHEY and SVGAGI. CDR3 length equals 13 residues. Written as DNA, the CDR3 is TGTGCCAGCAGTTACAGGCGGGTGGATGAGCAGTTCTTC. It translates to CASSYRRVDEQFF.

The chain uses TRBV28 and TRBJ1-5, with no clear D. Between the trimmed V and J ends, which lost 11 bases and 3 bases, there was a span of 14 bases. The CDR3 has 13 amino acids. The germline CDR1 and CDR2 sequences are MDHEN and SYDVKM. CDR3 region: CASSRGTNQPQHF. The CDR3 DNA reads TGTGCCTCCTCCCGGGGTACCAATCAGCCCCAGCATTTT.

The chain couples TRBV2 to TRBJ1-5, with D perhaps TRBD1 (6 bases). Germline CDR1 reads SNHLY; CDR2 reads FYNNEI. CDR3 length: 15 amino acids. Trimming shortened V by 7 bases and J by 1 base, and 14 bases separated the two germline ends. In DNA form, the CDR3 reads TGTGCCAGCATGCAGGGGTCTGTAAGCAATCAGCCCCAGCATTTT. This sequence encodes CASMQGSVSNQPQHF.

The chain joins TRBV27 to TRBJ2-7, with 9 bases lining up with TRBD2. CDR1 and CDR2 from the germline V gene are MNHEY and SMNVEV (reference sequence). The J segment lost 4 bases and the V segment lost 6 bases, leaving 4 bases of the junction unmatched. This CDR3 contains 13 residues. CDR3 region: CASRASGKYEQYF. CDR3 DNA: TGTGCCAGCAGGGCTAGCGGGAAATACGAGCAGTACTTC.

This clone occurred a few times. A read error may be the cause here, since a much bigger clone is one base away. The rearrangement joins TRBV30 to TRBJ1-4, with 7 bases identical to TRBD1. Germline values: CDR1 GTSNPN, CDR2 SVGIG (reference sequence). The CDR3 totals 15 residues. CDR3 residues: CAWGPQTGLREKPFF. The CDR3 nucleotides read TGTGCCTGGGGCCCCCAGACAGGGCTTAGGGAAAAACCGTTTTTT.

The J gene is TRBJ1-3, the V gene TRBV2; 8 bases agree with TRBD1. Trimming took 5 bases from V and 2 from J; bases not matched to a gene: 2. The length of the CDR3 is 14 residues. Germline V gene lookup returns CDR1 SNHLY and CDR2 FYNNEI. CDR3 sequence: CASSQDRAGNTIYF. The CDR3 DNA reads as TGTGCCAGCAGTCAGGACAGGGCTGGAAACACCATATATTTT.

The V gene is TRBV29-1, the J gene TRBJ2-1; 7 bases are a match to TRBD2. J lost 9 bases, V lost 7 bases, and 6 bases had no gene match. The germline CDR1 and CDR2 sequences are SQVTM and ANQGSEA. There are 11 residues in the CDR3. The CDR3 here is CSGSGLIEQFF. DNA of the CDR3: TGCAGCGGTAGCGGGCTAATTGAGCAGTTCTTC.

This clone has a handful of counts. This sequence joins TRBV28 and TRBJ1-5; D remains unclear. The germline V and J ends were trimmed by 0 bases and 0 bases, with 3 bases remaining between them. The germline gives CDR1 MDHEN, CDR2 SYDVKM. CDR3 length: 14 residues. The CDR3 DNA reads TGTGCCAGCAGTTTATGGGGTAGCAATCAGCCCCAGCATTTT. It encodes CASSLWGSNQPQHF. Drawing the rest from reference TRBV28 and TRBJ1-5, the complete variable domain is DVKVTQSSRYLVKRTGEKVFLECVQDMDHENMFWYRQDPGLGLRLIYFSYDVKMKEKGDIPEGYSVSREKKERFSLILESASTNQTSMYLCASSLWGSNQPQHFGDGTRLSIL.

The rearrangement links TRBV4-1 to TRBJ1-5; D is undetermined. V gave up 0 bases and J gave up 4 bases, with 4 bases separating them. Germline V lookup: CDR1 MGHRA, CDR2 YSYEKL. The CDR3 runs to 13 residues. The CDR3 region has the DNA TGCGCCAGCAGCCAAGACTGGAATCAGCCCCAGCATTTT. Residues: CASSQDWNQPQHF.

This chain links TRBV10-3 with TRBJ1-1, with a weak D call TRBD1 (5 bases). The CDR3 has 13 amino acids. V lost 7 bases to trimming and J lost 7 bases, with 16 bases between them. Germline V lookup: CDR1 ENHRY, CDR2 SYGVKD. The CDR3, as DNA: TGTGCCATCATCCAGGGCATGGGGGGTGAAGCTTTCTTT. Residues: CAIIQGMGGEAFF.

The V gene is TRBV11-2, the J gene TRBJ2-7, with 7 bases that match TRBD1. V lost 1 base and J lost 0; bases outside the gene matches: 9. The V gene's germline CDR1 is SGHAT and CDR2 FQNNGV. The CDR3 is made up of 17 amino acids. The CDR3 DNA reads TGTGCCAGCAGCTTAGCCGGGCGGCAGGGGGTCTCCTACGAGCAGTACTTC. Protein product: CASSLAGRQGVSYEQYF.